This T cell receptor beta chain came from a study of shared clonotypes between healthy human individuals. The CDR3 is 15 residues long. Germline CDR1 and CDR2: LNHDA and SQIVND (reference sequence). Losses at the gene ends were 5 bases for V and 6 bases for J; bases not matched to a gene: 6. The table came from immunoSEQ multiplex PCR; TCRdb's copy has only in-frame clones and leaves some out. Of 640,000 or so clones listed, around 72% are singletons. Input material: memory CD4+ T cells sorted from blood. The subset is: CD45RA-negative fraction. The receptor was derived from a woman in her thirties in good health. The chain is built from TRBV19 and TRBJ2-1, with TRBD2 matching 11 bases. The CDR3 nucleotides read TGTGCCAGTAGTGATTCGGGACTAGCGGTCAATGAGCAGTTCTTC. Translating gives CASSDSGLAVNEQFF.